Each of the 14 T cell receptor beta chains below was sequenced from the same sample in a study of T-cell memory formation after mild COVID-19. TCRdb re-analysed the 5' RACE reads in MiXCR, keeping a single row per CDR3 protein. Of roughly 140,000 distinct CDR3 sequences listed, 11% to 15% are singletons. Sequenced input: PBMCs or a T cell subset sorted from them (not recorded which). These receptors were obtained from an adult woman who had mild COVID-19 (a few samples of this study predate the infection). Cell type and time point are not known.

V gene TRBV18 combines with J gene TRBJ1-5; tentatively, D is TRBD1 (6 bases). Germline lookup yields CDR1 KGHSH and CDR2 LQKENI. This CDR3 comprises 17 residues. Trimming pared 0 bases from V and 2 bases from J, leaving 14 bases between. CDR3 in amino acids: CASSPPMTGEGNQPQHF. DNA for the CDR3: TGTGCCAGCTCACCACCGATGACAGGAGAAGGCAATCAGCCCCAGCATTTT.

This clonotype came up many times. V gene TRBV29-1 combines with J gene TRBJ1-5, with D unclear. The ends were cut back, 0 bases at V and 1 base at J, with 13 bases in the middle. The CDR3 has 16 residues. The germline gives CDR1 SQVTM, CDR2 ANQGSEA. The CDR3 here is CSVEDLGTASNQPQHF. CDR3 in DNA: TGCAGCGTTGAAGATTTAGGTACCGCCAGCAATCAGCCCCAGCATTTT.

The chain couples TRBV20-1 to TRBJ2-7; 10 bases are shared with TRBD2. The CDR3 sequence is 16 residues long. Losses at the gene ends were 4 bases for V and 3 bases for J; bases not matched to a gene: 12. Germline V gene sequence: CDR1 DFQATT, CDR2 SNEGSKA (reference sequence). As DNA, the CDR3 is TGCAGTGCTAATCCTAGCGGGAGTCCTGACCGCTACGAGCAGTACTTC. Its translation is CSANPSGSPDRYEQYF.

The chain joins TRBV30 to TRBJ1-5; 9 nucleotides line up with TRBD1. Germline lookup yields CDR1 GTSNPN and CDR2 SVGIG (reference sequence). Germline trimming cut 5 bases from V and 4 bases from J; bases unmatched to any gene: 6. The CDR3 length is 14 residues. The CDR3 is CAWGDRETNQPQHF. CDR3 sequence (DNA): TGTGCCTGGGGGGACAGGGAAACTAATCAGCCCCAGCATTTT.

This clonotype is deemed large. The chain is built from TRBV6-6 and TRBJ1-2; no firm D call. Per germline, CDR1 MNHNY and CDR2 SVGAGI (reference sequence). With 1 base removed from V and 2 bases from J, the gap between germline ends came to 8 bases. This CDR3 region has 14 residues. CDR3 nucleotides: TGTGCCAGCAGTTACTTGGACGGCAACTATGGCTACACCTTC. It encodes CASSYLDGNYGYTF.

This clonotype was counted only a few times. The rearrangement links TRBV7-9 to TRBJ2-5, with 9 bases aligning to TRBD1. Trimming cost V 4 bases and J 2 bases; bases outside gene matches: 8. Germline values: CDR1 SEHNR, CDR2 FQNEAQ (reference sequence). The CDR3 is 16 amino acids. The CDR3 DNA reads TGTGCCAGCAGCTATTGGGGACAGGGATTACAAGAGACCCAGTACTTC. This encodes CASSYWGQGLQETQYF.

The J gene is TRBJ2-5, the V gene TRBV29-1; perhaps TRBD1 as D (6 bases). The CDR3 consists of 12 residues. CDR1 is SQVTM and CDR2 is ANQGSEA in the germline V gene. Trimming took off 3 bases at V and 3 bases at J, with 8 bases between the two ends. CDR3 coding DNA: TGCAGCGTTGAGAAGGGGGAAGAGACCCAGTACTTC. As protein: CSVEKGEETQYF.

V is TRBV6-5 and J is TRBJ2-5; TRBD1 aligns across 7 bases. J lost 0 bases, V lost 1 base, and 2 bases had no gene match. There are 15 residues in the CDR3. Germline V CDR1 and CDR2: MNHEY, SVGAGI. DNA for the CDR3: TGTGCCAGCAGTTACTTCGGGACAGACCAAGAGACCCAGTACTTC. The encoded protein is CASSYFGTDQETQYF.

The V gene is TRBV4-1, the J gene TRBJ2-3; a possible D gene is TRBD1 (6 bases). The CDR3 is 16 residues long. V shed 0 bases and J shed 2 bases, with 12 bases lying between them. The germline gives CDR1 MGHRA, CDR2 YSYEKL. The CDR3 coding sequence is TGCGCCAGCAGCCAAGATCGTCGACAGGTCACAGATACGCAGTATTTT. It is translated as CASSQDRRQVTDTQYF.

This clonotype has more than one count but fewer than ten. The V gene is TRBV5-6, the J gene TRBJ2-5, with 11 bases matching TRBD2. The CDR3 spans 16 residues. V lost 0 bases, J lost 5 bases, and 6 bases stayed unmatched. Germline loops: CDR1 SGHDT, CDR2 YYEEEE. CDR3 in amino acids: CASSLGLAGWWETQYF. The CDR3, as DNA: TGTGCCAGCAGCTTGGGACTAGCGGGGTGGTGGGAGACCCAGTACTTC.

The chain uses TRBV7-8 and TRBJ2-1; 10 bases map to TRBD1. The germline V gene encodes CDR1 SGHVS and CDR2 FQNEAQ. V shed 5 bases, J shed 8 bases, and the junction held 9 bases outside the gene matches. The CDR3 is 15 amino acids. CDR3 nucleotides: TGTGCCAGCAGCGTCAGGACAGGGGGAAAGTATGAGCAGTTCTTC. It codes for CASSVRTGGKYEQFF.

This sequence joins TRBV4-2 and TRBJ2-7; 10 bases are a match to TRBD2. The V and J ends lost 1 base and 0 bases, in that order; junction bases with no gene match: 3. The CDR3 covers 16 residues. Per the germline V gene, CDR1 is LGHNA and CDR2 is YNFKEQ. The CDR3 bases are TGTGCCAGCAGCCAAGCTGCTAGCGGGAGCTCCTACGAGCAGTACTTC. This codes for CASSQAASGSSYEQYF.

This chain's CDR3 is CSVAAGDNEQFF. The CDR3 DNA sequence: TGCAGCGTTGCGGCGGGGGACAATGAGCAGTTCTTC. This chain connects TRBV29-1 to TRBJ2-1; 7 bases line up with TRBD2. Germline loops: CDR1 SQVTM, CDR2 ANQGSEA. V lost 4 bases to trimming and J lost 5 bases; unmatched junction nucleotides: 2. There are 12 residues in the CDR3.

CDR3 sequence: CASSTGTGVVSDTQYF. In nucleotides, the CDR3 is TGCGCCAGCAGCACCGGGACAGGGGTCGTGTCAGATACGCAGTATTTT. The J gene is TRBJ2-3, the V gene TRBV5-1, with 10 positions matching TRBD1. This CDR3 has 16 amino acids. With 4 bases clipped from V and 4 bases from J, the junction kept 9 bases outside the gene matches. Looked up from germline, CDR1 is SGHRS and CDR2 is YFSETQ. The whole variable domain, remainder taken from reference TRBV5-1 and TRBJ2-3, is KAGVTQTPRYLIKTRGQQVTLSCSPISGHRSVSWYQQTPGQGLQFLFEYFSETQRNKGNFPGRFSGRQFSNSRSEMNVSTLELGDSALYLCASSTGTGVVSDTQYFGPGTRLTVL.